These 6 T cell receptor beta chains came from one sample sequenced in a study of T cell clones after liver transplantation. Clones were read by immunoSEQ multiplex PCR, and TCRdb kept only the in-frame ones, dropping some. The sample includes just over 60,000 clones, 60% to 80% seen only once; the top ten take approximately 15%. The specimen was CD4+ T cells from blood, collected before liver transplant. These receptors all stem from a human donor who received a liver transplant.

The chain recombines TRBV6-1 with TRBJ1-2; D unclear. Trimming pared 2 bases from V and 4 bases from J, leaving 11 bases between. The CDR3 consists of 14 residues. Germline-derived CDR1 and CDR2 are MNHNS and SASEGT. The CDR3 reads CASSEIGASYGYTF. The CDR3, as DNA: TGTGCCAGCAGTGAAATAGGCGCTAGCTATGGCTACACCTTC.

This clone has a handful of counts. The chain couples TRBV19 to TRBJ2-5; D unresolved. The CDR3 covers 16 residues. Germline CDR1 is LNHDA and CDR2 is SQIVND (reference sequence). V shed 2 bases and J shed 1 base, with 14 bases lying between them. CDR3 coding DNA: TGTGCCAGTAGTATATGGGCAGACAATCCCCAAGAGACCCAGTACTTC. This translates into CASSIWADNPQETQYF.

The chain links TRBV10-2 to TRBJ2-1; 12 bases are a match to TRBD1. CDR3 length equals 14 residues. The germline V gene encodes CDR1 WSHSY and CDR2 SAAADI. J was trimmed by 7 bases and V by 7 bases; bases with no gene match: 5. CDR3 region: CASMGTGGRNEQFF. The CDR3 bases are TGCGCCAGCATGGGGACAGGGGGCAGGAATGAGCAGTTCTTC.

The gene calls are TRBV6-1 and TRBJ1-4; 10 bases agree with TRBD1. This CDR3 contains 15 residues. Germline assignment: CDR1 MNHNS and CDR2 SASEGT. Trimming at V came to 6 bases and at J to 3 bases, leaving 4 bases not matched to a gene. The CDR3, as DNA: TGTGCCAGCAGGGGACAGGGGCGGGCTAATGAAAAACTGTTTTTT. It specifies CASRGQGRANEKLFF.

V is TRBV27 and J is TRBJ2-3; maybe TRBD1 (6 bases). The CDR3 contains 15 residues. Per germline, CDR1 MNHEY and CDR2 SMNVEV (reference sequence). The V end lost 3 bases, the J end lost 4 bases, and 14 bases lay between the germline ends. The CDR3 protein is CASSLRQGQADTQYF. As DNA, the CDR3 is TGTGCCAGCAGTTTGAGGCAGGGGCAAGCAGATACGCAGTATTTT.

The J gene is TRBJ2-3, the V gene TRBV30, with D possibly matching TRBD2 (6 bases). Germline loops: CDR1 GTSNPN, CDR2 SVGIG (reference sequence). The CDR3 runs 17 residues. Trimming removed 2 bases from V and 2 bases from J, with 20 bases in between. CDR3 sequence reads: CAWSRGVRDSLTDTQYF. CDR3 bases: TGTGCCTGGAGTCGAGGGGTAAGGGACTCCCTCACAGATACGCAGTATTTT.